The 11 T cell receptor beta chains below were found in one sample sequenced in a study of OX40 agonist ivuxolimab in advanced cancers. This table comes from immunoSEQ multiplex PCR, and its TCRdb copy is limited to in-frame clones, with some not included. Here the sample spans 90,000 to 150,000 clones, roughly nine tenths being singletons. Sample: CD4+ or CD8+ T cells sorted from blood, taken in a trial of the OX40 agonist ivuxolimab. Receptors were obtained from an adult with an advanced solid tumor such as melanoma, head and neck, liver or kidney cancer.

The V gene is TRBV28, the J gene TRBJ1-1, with D perhaps TRBD1 (5 bases). This CDR3 spans 13 amino acids. Deletions cut 5 bases from V and 1 base from J, with 8 bases between. Germline CDR1 reads MDHEN; CDR2 reads SYDVKM. CDR3 DNA sequence: TGTGCCAGCAGTGAGGGGCCGAACACTGAAGCTTTCTTT. Protein: CASSEGPNTEAFF.

The chain combines TRBV7-2 with TRBJ2-5; D is unresolved. CDR3 size: 13 residues. The germline V gene has CDR1 SGHTA and CDR2 FQGNSA. Trimming removed 4 bases from V and 2 bases from J, with 8 bases in between. As DNA, the CDR3 is TGTGCCAGCAGCTCTTATACACAAGAGACCCAGTACTTC. This sequence encodes CASSSYTQETQYF.

Only one count was recorded for this clone. The chain couples TRBV11-2 to TRBJ2-3; possible D gene TRBD1, 6 bases. V lost 2 bases, J lost 6 bases, and 12 bases lay in between. The CDR3 contains 14 residues. Germline CDR1 and CDR2: SGHAT and FQNNGV. The CDR3 region is CASSLRGQGDTQYF. CDR3 coding DNA: TGTGCCAGCAGCTTAAGGGGACAAGGGGATACGCAGTATTTT. Together with reference TRBV11-2 and TRBJ2-3, the CDR3 gives the full variable domain: EAGVAQSPRYKIIEKRQSVAFWCNPISGHATLYWYQQILGQGPKLLIQFQNNGVVDDSQLPKDRFSAERLKGVDSTLKIQPAKLEDSAVYLCASSLRGQGDTQYFGPGTRLTVL.

To note about this clone: At one of its ends the junction is not consistent with the germline gene, which may arise from a read error. The rearrangement links TRBV7-7 to TRBJ2-7; D tentatively reads TRBD1 or TRBD2 (5 bases each). This CDR3 region has 15 residues. CDR1 SSHAT and CDR2 FNYEAQ come from the germline V gene (reference sequence). The CDR3 protein is CASSTGPSAPYEQYF. CDR3 DNA sequence: TGTGCTAGCAGTACGGGGCCTAGTGCCCCCTACGAGCAGTACTTC.

The gene calls are TRBV6-5 and TRBJ1-1, with D possibly being TRBD1 (5 bases). V shed 6 bases and J shed 1 base, with 15 bases lying between them. Germline V gene lookup returns CDR1 MNHEY and CDR2 SVGAGI. This CDR3 is 15 amino acids long. The CDR3 region is CASSRPQVGNTEAFF. The DNA for the CDR3 is TGTGCCAGCAGCCGACCACAGGTAGGGAACACTGAAGCTTTCTTT.

The chain joins TRBV29-1 to TRBJ2-3; D might be TRBD1 (5 bases). The V and J ends lost 1 base and 4 bases respectively, with 15 bases between them. This CDR3 spans 15 amino acids. CDR1 and CDR2 (germline): SQVTM, ANQGSEA. CDR3 amino acids: CSVEVRQLYPDTQYF. As DNA, the CDR3 is TGCAGCGTTGAAGTTCGACAGCTGTACCCAGATACGCAGTATTTT.

The V gene is TRBV4-2, the J gene TRBJ1-2; D may be TRBD1 (6 bases). This CDR3 has 15 amino acids. Trimming stripped 2 bases from V and 2 bases from J, with 12 bases between. Germline V gene data show CDR1 as LGHNA and CDR2 as YNFKEQ. DNA for the CDR3: TGTGCCAGCAGCCAACTGAGCGGACAGAACTATGGCTACACCTTC. Translating it yields CASSQLSGQNYGYTF.

In this sample, this clone turned up once. The CDR3 coding sequence is TGTGCCTGGAGTGGGGGGGCGATCAATGAGCAGTTCTTC. Translated: CAWSGGAINEQFF. V and J are TRBV30 and TRBJ2-1; D might be TRBD1 or TRBD2, each matching 6 bases. With 1 base removed from V and 6 bases from J, the gap between germline ends came to 10 bases. The CDR3 runs 13 residues. CDR1 GTSNPN and CDR2 SVGIG come from the germline V gene (reference sequence).

This clone has a handful of counts. The chain recombines TRBV30 with TRBJ1-6; D is undetermined. Per the germline V gene, CDR1 is GTSNPN and CDR2 is SVGIG (reference sequence). The CDR3 is 12 residues long. V lost 4 bases to trimming and J lost 7 bases, with 8 bases between them. The CDR3 region has the DNA TGTGCCTGGAATCTGCCCAATTCACCCCTCCACTTT. This translates into CAWNLPNSPLHF.

This clone was observed a handful of times. The chain is built from TRBV29-1 and TRBJ1-2; the D gene is possibly TRBD1 (6 bases). This CDR3 contains 12 residues. Germline CDR1 and CDR2: SQVTM and ANQGSEA. The V and J ends lost 6 bases and 0 bases respectively, with 8 bases between them. The CDR3 bases are TGCAGCGTCGGGACATCTAACTATGGCTACACCTTC. It encodes CSVGTSNYGYTF.

The sample holds one count of this clone. CDR3 in amino acids: CASSLPPNYGYTF. DNA of the CDR3: TGTGCCAGTAGTCTGCCTCCCAACTATGGCTACACCTTC. The V call is TRBV19, the J call TRBJ1-2; D is undetermined. Germline V CDR1 and CDR2: LNHDA, SQIVND (reference sequence). The CDR3 is 13 amino acids. Trimming took off 5 bases at V and 2 bases at J, with 9 bases between the two ends.